The rows below give T cell receptor beta chains drawn from one sample of a study of blood T cell repertoires in COVID-19. Measured with immunoSEQ multiplex PCR; TCRdb has only the in-frame clones, and not every one. This sample has under 250,000 clones; 80% to 85% occur once, and the top ten carry roughly 27%. What was sequenced was peripheral blood. The source is a middle-aged man with acute or convalescent COVID-19. Both conserved end residues are part of each CDR3. The D gene is left open where the match is weak.

j_gene | d_gene | v_gene | CDR3aa
TRBJ2-1 | TRBD1 | TRBV11-3 | CASSLENGQGSYEQFF
TRBJ2-1 | TRBD2 | TRBV6-2/TRBV6-3 | CASSLAGTSYNEQFF
TRBJ2-7 | TRBD1 | TRBV7-3 | CASSFPRTGGLGEQYF
TRBJ2-2 | TRBD2 | TRBV3-1/TRBV3-2 | CASSQELAANTGELFF
TRBJ1-2 | - | TRBV5-1 | CASSLGQLNYGYTF
TRBJ2-4 | - | TRBV30 | CAWSPGGIQYF
TRBJ2-5 | TRBD1 | TRBV29-1 | CSVCRQGARSETQYF
TRBJ2-2 | - | TRBV27 | CASSQAGELFF
TRBJ1-2 | - | TRBV7-8 | CASSLASGGGGYTF
TRBJ2-2 | TRBD2 | TRBV5-4 | CASSFLAGGPTGELFF
TRBJ1-1 | - | TRBV19 | CASSIGGTTEAFF
TRBJ2-1 | - | TRBV10-1 | CASSSGFYNEQFF
TRBJ1-3 | - | TRBV25-1 | CASSEFGERGNTIYF
TRBJ2-7 | TRBD1 | TRBV19 | CASTPGQGAYEQYF
TRBJ1-1 | - | TRBV7-9 | CASSLVANTEAFF
TRBJ2-7 | TRBD2 | TRBV7-2 | CASSLGGRGAYEQYF
TRBJ1-2 | TRBD1 | TRBV18 | CASSPGTGTSGYGYTF
TRBJ2-3 | TRBD2 | TRBV4-1 | CASSRTSGAGDTQYF
TRBJ2-2 | - | TRBV2 | CASSGQGFGELFF
TRBJ1-2 | - | TRBV6-1 | CASSETGGNYGYTF
TRBJ1-5 | - | TRBV19 | CASSIITGPNQPQHF
TRBJ1-1 | - | TRBV19 | CASSSPGDKLRAFF
TRBJ2-1 | - | TRBV12-5 | CASGLRVAAEAEEQFF
TRBJ1-6 | - | TRBV2 | CASTPRAWNSPLHF
TRBJ1-6 | TRBD1 | TRBV5-1 | CASSLVGGGYNSPLHF
TRBJ2-1 | - | TRBV5-1 | CASSLELDVGEQFF
TRBJ2-7 | TRBD2 | TRBV2 | CASNGGSLSYEQYF
TRBJ1-1 | TRBD1 | TRBV30 | CAWDRVATEAFF
TRBJ1-1 | - | TRBV12-5 | CASGLVNQGNTEAFF
TRBJ1-6 | TRBD1 | TRBV28 | CASRDDRVNSPLHF
TRBJ2-1 | TRBD2 | TRBV4-1 | CASSLLGSGVSYNEQFF
TRBJ1-3 | - | TRBV3-1/TRBV3-2 | CASSQGTDSGNTIYF
TRBJ2-3 | - | TRBV19 | CASSIGAGTTDTQYF
TRBJ2-2 | - | TRBV7-3 | CASSPRDRPTGELFF
TRBJ1-1 | - | TRBV19 | CASSISDDRNTEAFF
TRBJ1-1 | TRBD1 | TRBV6-6 | CASSRMATGGAVVGAEAFF
TRBJ2-1 | TRBD2 | TRBV6-5 | CASRWALAGNEQFF
TRBJ1-5 | - | TRBV27 | CASSPSLNQPQHF
TRBJ2-7 | - | TRBV5-1 | CASSRTGSLYEQYF